The clone carrying this T cell receptor beta chain was detected only a few times. The antigen is unknown. In germline, CDR1 is SGHRS, CDR2 YFSETQ. The CDR3 contains 14 residues. V was trimmed by 4 bases and J by 0 bases, leaving 8 bases between them. This specimen belongs to a study of neurological immune-mediated disorders. General study findings and limits: Expanded clones shared no identical CDR3 amino acid sequences across subjects, which suggested private TCR-beta repertoires in all groups. Falling below healthy controls, multiple sclerosis showed the least TCR clonal expansion, while HTLV-1-associated myelopathy showed the most.

Synthesis of cDNA was accomplished via 5'RACE employing 10-nucleotide random UMIs. TCRdb re-derived calls from the 5' RACE reads in MiXCR, one entry per CDR3 protein. This table holds more than 75,000 distinct CDR3 sequences, 4.5% to 6.5% found once. Preparation of the unsorted libraries drew on 2 million PBMCs stored at -80 C. The sequenced sample consisted of PBMCs. The TCR was taken from a woman aged 25 to 39 with multiple sclerosis. The chain joins TRBV5-1 to TRBJ1-3, with D perhaps matching TRBD1 (6 bases). CDR3: CASSRGASGNTIYF. DNA of the CDR3: TGCGCCAGCAGCCGGGGGGCCTCTGGAAACACCATATATTTT.